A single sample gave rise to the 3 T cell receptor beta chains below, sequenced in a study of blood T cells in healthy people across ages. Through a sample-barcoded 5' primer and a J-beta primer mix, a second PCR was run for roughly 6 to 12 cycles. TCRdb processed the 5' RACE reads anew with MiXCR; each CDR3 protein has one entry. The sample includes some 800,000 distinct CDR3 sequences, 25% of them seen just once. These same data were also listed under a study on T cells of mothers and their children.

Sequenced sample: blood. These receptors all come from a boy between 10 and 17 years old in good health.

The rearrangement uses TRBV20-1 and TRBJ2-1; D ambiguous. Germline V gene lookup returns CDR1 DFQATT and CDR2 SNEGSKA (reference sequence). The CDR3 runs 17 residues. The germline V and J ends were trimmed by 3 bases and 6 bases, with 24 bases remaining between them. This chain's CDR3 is CSASGPTLDSPRNEQFF. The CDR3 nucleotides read TGCAGTGCTAGTGGGCCAACACTTGATTCCCCCCGCAATGAGCAGTTCTTC.

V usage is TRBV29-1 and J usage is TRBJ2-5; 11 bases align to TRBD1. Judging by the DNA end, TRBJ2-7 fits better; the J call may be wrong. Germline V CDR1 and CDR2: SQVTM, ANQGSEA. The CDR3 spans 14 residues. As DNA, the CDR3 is TGCAGCGTTGCCTGGGACAGGGGGGAGTACGAGCAGTACTTC. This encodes CSVAWDRGEYEQYF.

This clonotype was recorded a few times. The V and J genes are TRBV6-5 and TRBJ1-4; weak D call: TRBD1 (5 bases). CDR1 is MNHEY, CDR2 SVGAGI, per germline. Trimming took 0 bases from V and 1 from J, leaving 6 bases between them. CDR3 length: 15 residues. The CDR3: CASSYSQGTNEKLFF. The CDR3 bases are TGTGCCAGCAGTTACTCGCAGGGAACTAATGAAAAACTGTTTTTT.